This entry lists 24 T cell receptor beta chains sequenced from one sample in a study of blood T cell repertoires in COVID-19. Some clones are missing from TCRdb's copy, which holds only in-frame ones; the method was immunoSEQ multiplex PCR. The sample includes fewer than 400,000 clones, around 86% seen only once; the top ten take about 4%. Source material: PBMCs or T cells enriched from blood (not recorded which). The source of these receptors is a man aged 30-40 years who had recovered from COVID-19.

J is TRBJ2-7 and V is TRBV10-3, with 10 nucleotides matching TRBD2. The trim removed 6 bases at V and 4 bases at J, leaving 3 bases unmatched. Germline lookup yields CDR1 ENHRY and CDR2 SYGVKD. The CDR3 totals 13 residues. This CDR3 reads CAIRQAGGYEQYF. Written as DNA, the CDR3 is TGTGCCATCAGACAAGCGGGAGGGTACGAGCAGTACTTC.

V usage is TRBV28 and J usage is TRBJ2-2; 9 nucleotides line up with TRBD1. The germline CDR1 and CDR2 sequences are MDHEN and SYDVKM. The CDR3 runs 15 residues. The V segment lost 6 bases and the J segment 4 bases; nucleotides outside the gene matches: 6. DNA of the CDR3: TGTGCCAGCAGGTGGGACAGGGTTGCCACCGGGGAGCTGTTTTTT. Its protein is CASRWDRVATGELFF. Full variable domain (rest looked up from reference TRBV28 and TRBJ2-2): DVKVTQSSRYLVKRTGEKVFLECVQDMDHENMFWYRQDPGLGLRLIYFSYDVKMKEKGDIPEGYSVSREKKERFSLILESASTNQTSMYLCASRWDRVATGELFFGEGSRLTVL.

The chain employs TRBV6-5 and TRBJ2-3; D remains unclear. Germline CDR1 MNHEY, CDR2 SVGAGI. The ends were cut back, 7 bases at V and 3 bases at J, with 11 bases in the middle. CDR3 length equals 13 residues. In DNA, the CDR3 is TGTGCCAGCAACCAGCGAGAGACAGATACGCAGTATTTT. The encoded protein is CASNQRETDTQYF.

The rearrangement links TRBV7-9 to TRBJ2-7; tentatively, D is TRBD1 (5 bases). The CDR3 sequence is 14 residues long. V lost 2 bases to trimming and J lost 2 bases, with 10 bases between them. Germline V CDR1 and CDR2: SEHNR, FQNEAQ (reference sequence). The CDR3 is CASSLLQATYEQYF. The CDR3 DNA sequence: TGTGCCAGCAGCTTATTACAGGCCACCTACGAGCAGTACTTC.

This clone was recorded a few times. This chain links TRBV7-2 with TRBJ2-7; TRBD2 matches 14 bases. This CDR3 has 18 residues. From germline, CDR1 is SGHTA and CDR2 FQGNSA. Losses at the gene ends were 1 base for V and 2 bases for J; bases not matched to a gene: 7. The CDR3 region is CASSLETSGGAFAYEQYF. In DNA, the CDR3 is TGTGCCAGCAGCTTAGAGACTAGCGGGGGGGCCTTCGCCTACGAGCAGTACTTC.

The chain links TRBV24-1 to TRBJ2-3; 12 bases agree with TRBD2. Germline CDR1 reads KGHDR; CDR2 reads SFDVKD. The CDR3 length is 17 residues. J lost 2 bases, V lost 3 bases, and 5 bases had no gene match. The CDR3 DNA is TGTGCCACCAGTGATATGACTAGCGGGGGCCCCACAGATACGCAGTATTTT. It translates to CATSDMTSGGPTDTQYF.

The chain recombines TRBV6-1 with TRBJ2-7; D uncertain. V was clipped by 2 bases and J by 1 base, with 6 bases between them. The CDR3 is made up of 13 amino acids. Germline V gives CDR1 MNHNS, CDR2 SASEGT. The CDR3 sequence: CASSELVSYEQYF. In nucleotides, the CDR3 is TGTGCCAGCAGTGAACTCGTTTCCTACGAGCAGTACTTC.

The chain links TRBV5-1 to TRBJ2-7, with TRBD1 identical over 7 bases. This CDR3 contains 14 residues. Germline trimming cut 7 bases from V and 2 bases from J; bases unmatched to any gene: 9. Per the germline V gene, CDR1 is SGHRS and CDR2 is YFSETQ. Here the CDR3 reads CASASTTGPYEQYF. For the CDR3, the DNA is TGCGCCAGCGCGTCGACGACAGGGCCCTACGAGCAGTACTTC.

This chain links TRBV4-1 with TRBJ1-1; D is perhaps TRBD1 (5 bases). V lost 0 bases and J 11 bases, leaving 19 bases between the germline ends. Germline V lookup: CDR1 MGHRA, CDR2 YSYEKL. The CDR3 loop spans 15 amino acids. CDR3 region: CASSQDGAGGRRAFF. CDR3 sequence (DNA): TGCGCCAGCAGCCAAGATGGGGCCGGGGGGAGGCGGGCTTTCTTT.

The rearrangement links TRBV7-9 to TRBJ2-3, with D possibly matching TRBD2 (6 bases). Per the germline V gene, CDR1 is SEHNR and CDR2 is FQNEAQ (reference sequence). V was pared by 4 bases and J by 1 base, with 9 bases between. The CDR3 has 14 residues. Here the CDR3 DNA reads TGTGCCAGCAGCTACGGGACTCGCACAGATACGCAGTATTTT. This sequence encodes CASSYGTRTDTQYF.

V gene TRBV6-2 or TRBV6-3 combines with J gene TRBJ2-1, with TRBD2 matching over 8 bases. The CDR3 is 15 amino acids. V shed 2 bases, J shed 8 bases, and the junction held 8 bases outside the gene matches. The V gene's germline CDR1 is MNHEY and CDR2 SVGEGT. Here the CDR3 DNA reads TGTGCCAGCAGTTACCTCCGGGGGGGATGGTATGAGCAGTTCTTC. Translation gives CASSYLRGGWYEQFF.

CDR3 coding DNA: TGTGCCAGCAGCTGGACAGCCTCAAGATATGGCTACACCTTC. This encodes CASSWTASRYGYTF. The chain uses TRBV28 and TRBJ1-2; D possibly corresponds to TRBD1 (6 bases). The germline V and J ends were trimmed by 6 bases and 5 bases, with 16 bases remaining between them. Germline V lookup: CDR1 MDHEN, CDR2 SYDVKM. This CDR3 has 14 amino acids.

The rearrangement joins TRBV19 to TRBJ1-2, with a weak D call TRBD1 (6 bases). The germline V and J ends were trimmed by 7 bases and 4 bases, with 19 bases remaining between them. Looked up from germline, CDR1 is LNHDA and CDR2 is SQIVND (reference sequence). The CDR3 sequence is 15 residues long. The CDR3 reads CASIQGHQSGYGYTF. As DNA, the CDR3 is TGTGCCAGTATCCAGGGACACCAAAGTGGCTATGGCTACACCTTC.

Here the CDR3 reads CASSSNSYNEQFF. The CDR3 nucleotides read TGTGCCAGCAGCTCAAACAGCTACAATGAGCAGTTCTTC. V is TRBV7-9 and J is TRBJ2-1, with D unresolved. Germline lookup yields CDR1 SEHNR and CDR2 FQNEAQ (reference sequence). CDR3 size: 13 residues. The V gene lost 4 bases and the J gene lost 3 bases, with 7 bases spanning the gap.

The chain couples TRBV27 to TRBJ2-3, with D possibly TRBD2 on 7 matching bases. This CDR3 has 14 residues. The germline V and J ends were trimmed by 5 bases and 7 bases, with 16 bases remaining between them. Germline V gives CDR1 MNHEY, CDR2 SMNVEV (reference sequence). The CDR3 nucleotides read TGTGCCAGCAGTCCGAGGGGGGGACCTAATACGCAGTATTTT. It is translated as CASSPRGGPNTQYF.

The rearrangement uses TRBV28 and TRBJ1-6; D is unclear. CDR3 length: 14 residues. V shed 6 bases and J shed 8 bases, with 14 bases lying between them. The V gene's germline CDR1 is MDHEN and CDR2 SYDVKM. DNA of the CDR3: TGTGCCAGCAGCCGTGGGGAGGGCTATTCACCCCTCCACTTT. As protein: CASSRGEGYSPLHF.

The rearrangement links TRBV6-2 or TRBV6-3 to TRBJ2-6, with D perhaps matching TRBD1 (5 bases). The CDR3 has 16 amino acids. CDR1 and CDR2 (germline): MNHEY, SVGEGT. The V end lost 5 bases, the J end lost 2 bases, and 13 bases lay between the germline ends. The CDR3 loop reads CASSTPRAPGANVLTF. Here the CDR3 DNA reads TGTGCCAGCAGTACCCCCAGGGCCCCTGGGGCCAACGTCCTGACTTTC.

This rearrangement joins TRBV21-1 to TRBJ1-5. TRBV21-1 is shown as a pseudogene. The CDR3 has 12 residues. The CDR3, as DNA: TGTGCCAGCGAAAAGCCCAATCAGCCCCAGCATTTT. Encoded protein: CASEKPNQPQHF.

The rearrangement joins TRBV27 to TRBJ1-1; D unresolved. The CDR3 is 13 amino acids. Germline CDR1 and CDR2: MNHEY and SMNVEV (reference sequence). V was clipped by 0 bases and J by 3 bases, with 5 bases between them. The CDR3 here is CASSLSQDTEAFF. The CDR3 DNA sequence: TGTGCCAGCAGTTTATCCCAGGACACTGAAGCTTTCTTT.

This chain joins TRBV4-2 and TRBJ2-5; 7 nucleotides match TRBD2. Looked up from germline, CDR1 is LGHNA and CDR2 is YNFKEQ. Germline trimming cut 2 bases from V and 5 bases from J; bases unmatched to any gene: 5. CDR3 size: 14 residues. The CDR3 reads CASSQRPAGETQYF. The CDR3 bases are TGTGCCAGCAGCCAACGGCCAGCGGGGGAGACCCAGTACTTC.

This chain connects TRBV7-2 to TRBJ1-5; D not resolved. The CDR3 is 13 residues long. From germline, CDR1 is SGHTA and CDR2 FQGNSA. The ends were cut back, 1 base at V and 9 bases at J, with 10 bases in the middle. CDR3 sequence: CASSLGLVGPQHF. CDR3 nucleotide sequence: TGTGCCAGCAGCTTAGGGTTGGTCGGGCCCCAGCATTTT.

This rearrangement joins TRBV5-4 to TRBJ2-1; maybe TRBD1 (5 bases). Germline values: CDR1 SGHNT, CDR2 YYREEE (reference sequence). The V end lost 2 bases, the J end lost 8 bases, and 8 bases lay between the germline ends. The CDR3 totals 12 residues. The CDR3 here is CASSFQGYEQFF. The CDR3 region has the DNA TGTGCCAGCAGCTTTCAGGGCTATGAGCAGTTCTTC.

The CDR3 is CAISDQGDGYTF. DNA of the CDR3: TGTGCCATCAGTGATCAGGGGGATGGCTACACCTTC. The chain has TRBV10-3 and TRBJ1-2; 7 bases line up with TRBD1. Germline CDR1 is ENHRY and CDR2 is SYGVKD. After removal of 3 bases from V and 6 bases from J, the junction contained 1 base not matched to a gene. The CDR3 covers 12 residues.

This chain uses TRBV7-9 with TRBJ2-4, with 7 bases that match TRBD2. This CDR3 has 16 amino acids. From germline, CDR1 is SEHNR and CDR2 FQNEAQ (reference sequence). Trimming at V came to 2 bases and at J to 8 bases, leaving 12 bases not matched to a gene. CDR3 protein: CASSLHPRGVAHIQYF. CDR3 nucleotide sequence: TGTGCCAGCAGCTTACACCCCCGGGGGGTAGCGCACATTCAGTACTTC.